A single sample gave rise to the 18 T cell receptor beta chains below, sequenced in a study of shared clonotypes between healthy human individuals (dated by TCRdb to the early 2020s). CD8 naive samples were CD45RO-negative cells positively selected for CCR7, giving a CD45RA+CCR7+ population that excluded TemRA cells. Libraries came from the immunoSEQ multiplex PCR assay. TCRdb retrieved this table from immuneACCESS and kept in-frame rearrangements only. Not all clones are present; in checked studies, unresolved V genes account for under half, and no reason is known for the remainder. For this sample the table gives about 2 million clones, of which about 95% were detected only once. The ten largest account for 1.1% of the sample. What was sequenced was naive CD8+ T cells sorted from blood. The cell subset or site label of this sample denotes: CD45RA+CCR7+. Every receptor here comes from a man in his late teens or twenties in good health.

A single count supports this clone. The chain recombines TRBV15 with TRBJ2-7; the D is unclear. The V gene lost 5 bases and the J gene lost 2 bases, with 25 bases spanning the gap. Germline CDR1 and CDR2: LNHNV and YYDKDF (reference sequence). The CDR3 consists of 18 residues. CDR3 nucleotides: TGTGCCACCAGCGCCCAAGTCGGCCTTAGGGAAACTCCCTACGAGCAGTACTTC. Its translation is CATSAQVGLRETPYEQYF.

The chain employs TRBV10-2 and TRBJ1-5; D is possibly TRBD1 (5 bases). V was clipped by 3 bases and J by 6 bases, with 15 bases between them. Germline CDR1 reads WSHSY; CDR2 reads SAAADI. The CDR3 runs to 15 residues. The CDR3 sequence: CASSDLVGAGQPQHF. The CDR3 DNA is TGCGCCAGCAGTGATCTGGTAGGGGCGGGTCAGCCCCAGCATTTT.

The J gene is TRBJ2-3, the V gene TRBV6-1; 13 bases agree with TRBD2. V lost 4 bases, J lost 0 bases, and 10 bases stayed unmatched. Germline V CDR1 and CDR2: MNHNS, SASEGT. This CDR3 is built from 19 residues. CDR3 region: CASSAITSGGVSSTDTQYF. As DNA, the CDR3 is TGTGCCAGCAGTGCGATTACTAGCGGGGGGGTGTCTAGCACAGATACGCAGTATTTT.

This clone appeared once. J is TRBJ1-4 and V is TRBV7-8; D unresolved. CDR3 length: 14 amino acids. Per the germline V gene, CDR1 is SGHVS and CDR2 is FQNEAQ. V was shortened by 5 bases and J by 5 bases, with 12 bases between the two germline ends. The CDR3 here is CASSNMGINEKLFF. As DNA, the CDR3 is TGTGCCAGCAGCAATATGGGCATCAATGAAAAACTGTTTTTT. Complete variable domain (other parts from reference TRBV7-8 and TRBJ1-4): GAGVSQSPRYKVAKRGQDVALRCDPISGHVSLFWYQQALGQGPEFLTYFQNEAQLDKSGLPSDRFFAERPEGSVSTLKIQRTQQEDSAVYLCASSNMGINEKLFFGSGTQLSVL.

The chain has TRBV28 and TRBJ1-6, with 9 bases matching TRBD1. V was pared by 6 bases and J by 5 bases, with 5 bases of the junction left unmatched. This CDR3 comprises 15 residues. Germline V lookup: CDR1 MDHEN, CDR2 SYDVKM. Written as DNA, the CDR3 is TGTGCCAGCAGCTTGGACAGGGGCGATAATTCACCCCTCCACTTT. Protein product: CASSLDRGDNSPLHF.

This chain connects TRBV5-5 to TRBJ2-7; no firm D call. CDR1 and CDR2 (germline): SGHKS, YYEKEE (reference sequence). This CDR3 is 12 amino acids long. V shed 4 bases and J shed 4 bases, with 9 bases lying between them. CDR3 in DNA: TGTGCCAGCAGCCAAGACACATACGAGCAGTACTTC. Translated, it gives CASSQDTYEQYF.

The rearrangement links TRBV11-3 to TRBJ2-7; 9 bases map to TRBD1. V shed 1 base, J shed 2 bases, and the junction held 3 bases outside the gene matches. The germline CDR1 and CDR2 sequences are SGHNT and YENEEA. This CDR3 has 15 residues. The CDR3 DNA is TGTGCCAGCAGCTTAGGACAGGGGGGGACCTACGAGCAGTACTTC. Residues: CASSLGQGGTYEQYF. The whole variable domain, filled in from reference TRBV11-3 and TRBJ2-7, reads EAGVVQSPRYKIIEKKQPVAFWCNPISGHNTLYWYLQNLGQGPELLIRYENEEAVDDSQLPKDRFSAERLKGVDSTLKIQPAELGDSAVYLCASSLGQGGTYEQYFGPGTRLTVT.

V and J are TRBV5-1 and TRBJ2-7; D may be TRBD1 (5 bases). Germline-derived CDR1 and CDR2 are SGHRS and YFSETQ. Trimming took off 4 bases at V and 3 bases at J, with 14 bases between the two ends. This CDR3 is built from 14 residues. Written as DNA, the CDR3 is TGCGCCAGCAGCCTAAGGACAAGCAGCTACGAGCAGTACTTC. It is translated as CASSLRTSSYEQYF.

The V and J genes are TRBV6-1 and TRBJ2-5; perhaps TRBD2 as D (7 bases). The CDR3 contains 18 residues. The V gene's germline CDR1 is MNHNS and CDR2 SASEGT. The V and J ends lost 0 bases and 5 bases respectively, with 22 bases between them. CDR3 residues: CASSEALRGEGRMETQYF. The CDR3 DNA reads as TGTGCCAGCAGTGAAGCGCTTAGGGGGGAGGGCCGGATGGAGACCCAGTACTTC.

J is TRBJ1-2 and V is TRBV6-1, with 8 positions matching TRBD1. The V gene end was trimmed by 5 bases and the J gene end by 6 bases; junction bases not matched to a gene: 8. Germline V gene lookup returns CDR1 MNHNS and CDR2 SASEGT. The CDR3 sequence is 14 residues long. CDR3 DNA sequence: TGTGCCAGCAGTAGGACAGGGATCGGAGATGGCTACACCTTC. Its protein is CASSRTGIGDGYTF.

The chain uses TRBV28 and TRBJ2-7; 8 bases align to TRBD2. CDR3 length: 13 amino acids. Germline V gene sequence: CDR1 MDHEN, CDR2 SYDVKM. J was trimmed by 5 bases and V by 6 bases; bases with no gene match: 6. CDR3 residues: CASRKTSEDEQYF. In DNA form, the CDR3 reads TGTGCCAGCAGGAAGACTAGCGAGGACGAGCAGTACTTC. The variable domain in full, with the rest retrieved from reference TRBV28 and TRBJ2-7, is DVKVTQSSRYLVKRTGEKVFLECVQDMDHENMFWYRQDPGLGLRLIYFSYDVKMKEKGDIPEGYSVSREKKERFSLILESASTNQTSMYLCASRKTSEDEQYFGPGTRLTVT.

This sequence joins TRBV13 and TRBJ1-2; D is ambiguous. The CDR3 totals 15 residues. The germline gives CDR1 PRHDT, CDR2 FYEKMQ (reference sequence). The V and J ends lost 0 bases and 8 bases respectively, with 16 bases between them. The DNA for the CDR3 is TGTGCCAGCAGCTTAGGCCACCCCCGGGGAAGCGGCTACACCTTC. It is translated as CASSLGHPRGSGYTF.

In regard to this clone: Other DNA sequences in this sample translate to the same CDR3. This sequence joins TRBV4-1 and TRBJ2-1, with D possibly called TRBD1 or TRBD2 (6 bases each). Germline CDR1 is MGHRA and CDR2 is YSYEKL. The CDR3 loop spans 14 amino acids. Deletions cut 4 bases from V and 4 bases from J, with 11 bases between. In DNA, the CDR3 is TGCGCCAGCAGCCCTGAGGGGGGATACAATGAGCAGTTCTTC. This codes for CASSPEGGYNEQFF.

CDR3: CASSLYALGTDSGANVLTF. CDR3 in DNA: TGTGCCAGCAGCTTATACGCCCTCGGGACGGACTCTGGGGCCAACGTCCTGACTTTC. The J gene is TRBJ2-6, the V gene TRBV7-3, with D perhaps TRBD1 or TRBD2 (5 bases each). There are 19 residues in the CDR3. In germline, CDR1 is SGHTA, CDR2 FQGTGA. The V end was cut by 2 bases, the J end by 0 bases, with 17 bases between.

A remark on this clone: Other DNA sequences in the sample encode the same CDR3. J is TRBJ2-2 and V is TRBV6-5, with D perhaps TRBD2 (5 bases). Trimming left V 2 bases short and J 4 bases short, with 8 bases between. CDR1 is MNHEY, CDR2 SVGAGI, per germline. The CDR3 totals 14 residues. The CDR3 spells CASSYGAGTGELFF. The CDR3 coding sequence is TGTGCCAGCAGTTACGGTGCGGGCACCGGGGAGCTGTTTTTT.

The DNA for the CDR3 is TGTGCCAGCAGCCTCGAGGATGCCGGGGAGCTGTTTTTT. Translation gives CASSLEDAGELFF. V usage is TRBV5-4 and J usage is TRBJ2-2; D unclear. The CDR3 totals 13 residues. The V end lost 4 bases, the J end lost 6 bases, and 10 bases lay between the germline ends. Germline CDR1 reads SGHNT; CDR2 reads YYREEE (reference sequence).

CDR3 DNA: TGTGCCAGTCTTGACGGGACAGGGCCAAGTGAAAAACTGTTTTTT. Protein sequence: CASLDGTGPSEKLFF. This chain links TRBV2 with TRBJ1-4, with 9 nucleotides matching TRBD1. The V gene's germline CDR1 is SNHLY and CDR2 FYNNEI. This CDR3 comprises 15 residues. The junction had 12 bases not matched to a gene; V was cut back by 9 bases and J by 7 bases.

This clone was recorded only once. The chain employs TRBV10-2 and TRBJ2-2, with unresolved D. V was pared by 3 bases and J by 6 bases, with 11 bases between. In germline, CDR1 is WSHSY, CDR2 SAAADI. The CDR3 consists of 14 residues. CDR3: CASSEITVAGELFF. DNA of the CDR3: TGCGCCAGCAGTGAAATTACAGTTGCCGGGGAGCTGTTTTTT.